These 29 T cell receptor beta chains share one sample of origin, sequenced in a study of cytomegalovirus exposure and HLA in healthy donors (dated by TCRdb to about 2017). Receptor libraries were prepared by the immunoSEQ multiplex PCR assay. For the multiplex PCR, a mixture combining 60 forward primers for TCR Vbeta segments and 13 reverse primers for TCR Jbeta segments was used. The immuneACCESS repertoire file appears here via TCRdb, limited to in-frame rearrangements. These files lack a portion of the clones; in checked studies, under half of the deficit traces to unresolved V genes, and the cause of the others is not known. Present in this sample are about 180,000 clones, almost 80% of which were seen just once. About 6.4% of the sample comes from the top ten. Sequencing was done on a sample of PBMCs. The source of these receptors is a man between 35 and 55 years old in good health and CMV-seropositive.

The CDR3 sequence is CASSPGDSHQPQHF. Written as DNA, the CDR3 is TGTGCCAGCTCACCCGGGGACAGCCATCAGCCCCAGCATTTT. The V and J genes are TRBV18 and TRBJ1-5; 7 bases are a match to TRBD1. The CDR3 covers 14 residues. Germline V gene lookup returns CDR1 KGHSH and CDR2 LQKENI. V dropped 3 bases and J dropped 5; count of bases not matched to a gene: 4.

This chain joins TRBV7-3 and TRBJ2-7, with D perhaps TRBD2 (5 bases). V dropped 8 bases and J dropped 6 bases, with 20 bases sitting between them. Germline-derived CDR1 and CDR2 are SGHTA and FQGTGA. The CDR3 has 14 residues. The CDR3 reads CASSPDYAGGEQYF. DNA of the CDR3: TGTGCCAGCTCCCCCGACTACGCTGGAGGCGAGCAGTACTTC.

V is TRBV6-5 and J is TRBJ1-5; TRBD1 aligns across 7 bases. V gave up 6 bases and J gave up 2 bases; unmatched junction bases: 4. The CDR3 is 14 residues long. Looked up from germline, CDR1 is MNHEY and CDR2 is SVGAGI. In DNA, the CDR3 is TGTGCCAGCAGAGGGGGCTCTGGCAATCAGCCCCAGCATTTT. Translated, it gives CASRGGSGNQPQHF.

The V call is TRBV5-4, the J call TRBJ2-1; tentatively, D is TRBD1 (6 bases). The CDR3 totals 13 residues. Trimming removed 4 bases from V and 10 bases from J, with 15 bases in between. Germline values: CDR1 SGHNT, CDR2 YYREEE (reference sequence). The CDR3 DNA sequence: TGTGCCAGCAGCCAAGGGACAATCGGCGAGCAGTTCTTC. Its translation: CASSQGTIGEQFF.

The chain links TRBV6-5 to TRBJ1-3, with a weak D call TRBD1 (6 bases). Germline CDR1 reads MNHEY; CDR2 reads SVGAGI. The V end was cut by 0 bases, the J end by 4 bases, with 13 bases between. The length of the CDR3 is 16 residues. The CDR3 protein is CASSYSGGAQGNTIYF. In nucleotides, the CDR3 is TGTGCCAGCAGTTACTCGGGGGGGGCGCAGGGAAACACCATATATTTT.

The chain has TRBV5-1 and TRBJ2-3, with TRBD1 identical over 8 bases. The CDR3 loop spans 16 amino acids. V dropped 3 bases and J dropped 4; count of bases not matched to a gene: 10. CDR1 and CDR2 (germline): SGHRS, YFSETQ. CDR3 amino acids: CASSSGSRTGPDTQYF. The CDR3 DNA follows: TGCGCCAGCAGCTCCGGTTCACGGACAGGGCCAGATACGCAGTATTTT.

The genes are TRBV2 and TRBJ2-7; D is undetermined. The CDR3 is 12 amino acids. V lost 3 bases to trimming and J lost 1 base, with 4 bases between them. Per germline, CDR1 SNHLY and CDR2 FYNNEI. CDR3 sequence reads: CASSDSSYEQYF. In DNA, the CDR3 is TGTGCCAGCAGTGATTCGTCCTACGAGCAGTACTTC. The full variable domain, its missing parts supplied by reference TRBV2 and TRBJ2-7, is EPEVTQTPSHQVTQMGQEVILRCVPISNHLYFYWYRQILGQKVEFLVSFYNNEISEKSEIFDDQFSVERPDGSNFTLKIRSTKLEDSAMYFCASSDSSYEQYFGPGTRLTVT.

In nucleotides, the CDR3 is TGTGCCACCAGCAGAGATTTGGGGCTTAATGAAAAACTGTTTTTT. It translates to CATSRDLGLNEKLFF. The V call is TRBV15, the J call TRBJ1-4; D might be TRBD1 (5 bases). CDR1 is LNHNV, CDR2 YYDKDF, per germline (reference sequence). V lost 0 bases, J lost 4 bases, and 9 bases lay in between. The CDR3 length is 15 residues.

The DNA for the CDR3 is TGTGCCAGCAGCAAAAACACGGGGACAGGCACTGAAGCTTTCTTT. It encodes CASSKNTGTGTEAFF. V and J are TRBV21-1 and TRBJ1-1; the D call TRBD1 from the table was never checked on the DNA. TRBV21-1 represents a pseudogene. This CDR3 comprises 15 residues.

The chain joins TRBV5-1 to TRBJ2-3; 7 bases line up with TRBD2. The germline V gene encodes CDR1 SGHRS and CDR2 YFSETQ. The CDR3 contains 14 residues. J was trimmed by 0 bases and V by 7 bases; bases with no gene match: 5. CDR3 in DNA: TGCGCCAGCGGGACTACCTCTAGCACAGATACGCAGTATTTT. Protein product: CASGTTSSTDTQYF.

This chain joins TRBV28 and TRBJ1-2; 11 bases align to TRBD1. The junction had 6 bases not matched to a gene; V was cut back by 5 bases and J by 7 bases. This CDR3 contains 14 residues. The germline V gene encodes CDR1 MDHEN and CDR2 SYDVKM. The DNA of the CDR3 is TGTGCCAGCAGTCTCGGACAGGGGGCTGGTGGCTACACCTTC. It encodes CASSLGQGAGGYTF.

The chain has TRBV11-2 and TRBJ1-5; D might be TRBD1 (6 bases). This CDR3 spans 14 amino acids. V was clipped by 4 bases and J by 6 bases, with 13 bases between them. The germline CDR1 and CDR2 sequences are SGHAT and FQNNGV. CDR3 sequence reads: CASSSEGGAQPQHF. In DNA, the CDR3 is TGTGCCAGCAGCTCAGAAGGGGGAGCTCAGCCCCAGCATTTT.

The chain is built from TRBV29-1 and TRBJ1-1, with unresolved D. Germline lookup yields CDR1 SQVTM and CDR2 ANQGSEA. This CDR3 region has 12 residues. Trimming left V 5 bases short and J 6 bases short, with 13 bases between. In DNA, the CDR3 is TGCAGCGTTTGTAAGTCTAACTCTGAAGCTTTCTTT. Translated: CSVCKSNSEAFF.

A few counts support this clone. V and J are TRBV27 and TRBJ1-2, with 9 nucleotides matching TRBD1. Trimming removed 4 bases from V and 5 bases from J; junction bases left unmatched: 14. The germline V gene has CDR1 MNHEY and CDR2 SMNVEV (reference sequence). The CDR3 consists of 17 residues. The CDR3 DNA reads TGTGCCAGCAGTTCGTACTTCCGGGACAGGGTGCATTATGGCTACACCTTC. Its protein is CASSSYFRDRVHYGYTF.

The chain uses TRBV25-1 and TRBJ1-5, with a tentative D call TRBD1 (6 bases). Germline V gene data show CDR1 as MGHDK and CDR2 as SYGVNS. The V gene lost 6 bases and the J gene lost 7 bases, with 19 bases spanning the gap. The CDR3 consists of 15 residues. In DNA, the CDR3 is TGTGCCAGCAGCCCCCAGGGGACGCAAAACCAGCCCCAGCATTTT. It encodes CASSPQGTQNQPQHF.

The chain has TRBV7-9 and TRBJ2-4, with TRBD1 matching over 9 bases. CDR1 is SEHNR and CDR2 is FQNEAQ in the germline V gene (reference sequence). Germline trimming cut 5 bases from V and 0 bases from J; bases unmatched to any gene: 11. The CDR3 loop spans 18 amino acids. Here the CDR3 reads CASSPGTGNILAKNIQYF. DNA for the CDR3: TGTGCCAGCAGCCCCGGGACAGGGAATATACTAGCCAAAAACATTCAGTACTTC.

The chain couples TRBV5-1 to TRBJ2-7; D is unclear. V lost 3 bases and J 4 bases, leaving 5 bases between the germline ends. This CDR3 is 11 amino acids long. The V gene's germline CDR1 is SGHRS and CDR2 YFSETQ. The CDR3 is CASSSDYEQYF. The CDR3 region has the DNA TGCGCCAGCAGCTCAGATTACGAGCAGTACTTC.

The gene calls are TRBV6-5 and TRBJ2-5; the match to TRBD1 covers 12 bases. The CDR3 is 14 residues long. The V segment lost 8 bases and the J segment 5 bases; nucleotides outside the gene matches: 6. CDR1 is MNHEY, CDR2 SVGAGI, per germline. For the CDR3, the DNA is TGTGCCAGCGGGGGACAGGGGGCGAGGGAGACCCAGTACTTC. It encodes CASGGQGARETQYF.

J is TRBJ2-7 and V is TRBV21-1; TRBD1 is taken as the D call from the table, unchecked against the DNA. TRBV21-1 is deemed a pseudogene. The CDR3 covers 12 residues. The CDR3 DNA follows: TGTGCCGCTCCGGGACAGGGGAACGAGCAGTACTTC. Encoded protein: CAAPGQGNEQYF.

The rearrangement joins TRBV10-1 to TRBJ2-3, with 8 bases matching TRBD2. Germline loops: CDR1 WNHNN, CDR2 SYGVQD (reference sequence). Trimming removed 7 bases from V and 2 bases from J; junction bases left unmatched: 8. The CDR3 runs 15 residues. In nucleotides, the CDR3 is TGCGCCAGCACCTACGGAGCGGGGGACACAGATACGCAGTATTTT. Its translation is CASTYGAGDTDTQYF.

This chain connects TRBV9 to TRBJ2-2, with 8 bases fitting TRBD1. The CDR3 sequence is 17 residues long. V was clipped by 0 bases and J by 7 bases; unmatched bases: 11. Germline CDR1 reads SGDLS; CDR2 reads YYNGEE. CDR3 residues: CASSVALGQGAVGELFF. The CDR3, as DNA: TGTGCCAGCAGCGTAGCCCTTGGACAGGGAGCTGTCGGGGAGCTGTTTTTT.

This clone has only a few counts. The gene calls are TRBV13 and TRBJ2-1; tentative D call: TRBD2 (5 bases). The V end was cut by 5 bases, the J end by 0 bases, with 20 bases between. The CDR3 has 18 amino acids. Germline V CDR1 and CDR2: PRHDT, FYEKMQ (reference sequence). CDR3 protein: CASSPRRSTISSYNEQFF. CDR3 bases: TGTGCCAGCAGCCCCCGGAGGAGTACCATAAGCTCCTACAATGAGCAGTTCTTC. The entire variable domain, with the rest obtained from reference TRBV13 and TRBJ2-1, is as follows: AAGVIQSPRHLIKEKRETATLKCYPIPRHDTVYWYQQGPGQDPQFLISFYEKMQSDKGSIPDRFSAQQFSDYHSELNMSSLELGDSALYFCASSPRRSTISSYNEQFFGPGTRLTVL.

The chain combines TRBV6-6 with TRBJ1-2, with TRBD1 identical over 7 bases. The CDR3 has 14 residues. The V and J ends lost 5 bases and 11 bases, in that order; junction bases with no gene match: 14. The germline V gene encodes CDR1 MNHNY and CDR2 SVGAGI (reference sequence). CDR3 sequence: CASSIRQGAFGYTF. The CDR3, as DNA: TGTGCCAGCAGTATCCGACAGGGAGCGTTTGGATACACCTTC.

This sequence joins TRBV18 and TRBJ1-1; D not certain. CDR3 length: 14 amino acids. With 4 bases removed from V and 0 bases from J, the gap between germline ends came to 9 bases. CDR1 and CDR2 (germline): KGHSH, LQKENI. The CDR3 bases are TGTGCCAGCTCACGCGGTAACATGAACACTGAAGCTTTCTTT. Amino acids: CASSRGNMNTEAFF.

V usage is TRBV9 and J usage is TRBJ2-5, with 8 bases aligning to TRBD2. Germline trimming cut 4 bases from V and 5 bases from J; bases unmatched to any gene: 7. The CDR3 sequence is 14 residues long. Germline V gene sequence: CDR1 SGDLS, CDR2 YYNGEE. CDR3 nucleotides: TGTGCCAGCAGCCTGCAAGGACTAGCCGAGACCCAGTACTTC. It yields the protein CASSLQGLAETQYF.

The chain employs TRBV7-3 and TRBJ2-2; D not resolved. Trimming took off 1 base at V and 0 bases at J, with 6 bases between the two ends. The CDR3 length is 15 residues. CDR1 SGHTA and CDR2 FQGTGA come from the germline V gene. The CDR3 DNA reads as TGTGCCAGCAGCTTAAACAACCCGAACACCGGGGAGCTGTTTTTT. Translating it yields CASSLNNPNTGELFF.

J is TRBJ2-1 and V is TRBV6-5; 7 bases agree with TRBD2. Germline loops: CDR1 MNHEY, CDR2 SVGAGI. With V trimmed by 2 bases and J by 5 bases, 6 bases remained unmatched. This CDR3 region has 15 residues. The DNA of the CDR3 is TGTGCCAGCAGTTACAAGCGGGACGTAAACAATGAGCAGTTCTTC. This gives the protein CASSYKRDVNNEQFF.

This clone appeared a single time. This chain connects TRBV19 to TRBJ1-2; D uncertain. V was shortened by 5 bases and J by 4 bases, with 11 bases between the two germline ends. Germline CDR1 reads LNHDA; CDR2 reads SQIVND (reference sequence). The CDR3 is 13 residues long. CDR3 amino acids: CASSPGRSYGYTF. The CDR3, as DNA: TGTGCCAGTAGTCCCGGTCGAAGCTATGGCTACACCTTC.

This sequence joins TRBV19 and TRBJ2-1; D uncertain. Germline CDR1 LNHDA, CDR2 SQIVND (reference sequence). The CDR3 length is 12 residues. Trimming cost V 3 bases and J 6 bases, with 6 bases left between them. CDR3 sequence: CASSINPNEQFF. The CDR3 DNA follows: TGTGCCAGTAGTATTAATCCCAATGAGCAGTTCTTC.